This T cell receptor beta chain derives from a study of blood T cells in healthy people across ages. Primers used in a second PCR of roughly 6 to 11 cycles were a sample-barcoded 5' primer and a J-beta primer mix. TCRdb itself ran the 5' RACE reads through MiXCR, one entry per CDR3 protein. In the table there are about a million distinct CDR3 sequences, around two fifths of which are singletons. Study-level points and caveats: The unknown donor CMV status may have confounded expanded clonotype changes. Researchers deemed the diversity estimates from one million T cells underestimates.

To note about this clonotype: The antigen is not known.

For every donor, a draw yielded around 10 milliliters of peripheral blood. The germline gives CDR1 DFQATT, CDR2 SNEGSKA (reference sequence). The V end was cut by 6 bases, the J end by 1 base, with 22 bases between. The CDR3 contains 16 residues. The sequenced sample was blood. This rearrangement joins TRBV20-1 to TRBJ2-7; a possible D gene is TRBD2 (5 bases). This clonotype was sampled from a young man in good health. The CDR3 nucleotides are TGCAGTGCCCGTACCCGGGATCCCTCAATTTCCTACGAGCAGTACTTC. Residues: CSARTRDPSISYEQYF.